This T cell receptor beta chain was sequenced during a study of PD-L1 blockade in urothelial cancer (dated by TCRdb to about 2017). Some background on the complete study: Therapy was started in the mid-2010s for all patients, and atezolizumab 1,200 mg was administered intravenously every 3 weeks. Pretreatment tumor samples, along with matched peripheral blood collected serially before and after atezolizumab treatment, underwent TCR sequencing. In the same patients who had TCR sequencing, pretreatment tumors also underwent whole exome sequencing and RNA sequencing. Blood samples gave a median of around 140,000 T cells and 77,000 or so unique TCRs, with a median clonality of approximately 0.078. Patients had an ECOG performance status of 0 or 1 and had received between 0 and 3 prior chemotherapy regimens. Durable clinical benefit was achieved by nine patients and was not achieved by 20 patients. Blood samples were analyzed at two time points: 3 weeks after treatment start (second dose) and 6 weeks after treatment start. About 85% of the roughly 29 patients were identified as males with urothelial cancer of bladder origin, and a prior smoking history was reported by 18 of 29 patients. Durable clinical benefit was defined as a progression-free survival longer than 6 months, and TCR features were additionally tested against progression-free survival and overall survival. Somatic, immune and clinical correlates of response to PD-L1 blockade with atezolizumab in urothelial cancer were the focus of an exploratory multi-omic analysis. Pretreatment blood TCR-seq was available for around 29 patients, at least one posttreatment blood collection was obtained for around 25 patients, and tumor TCR-seq was available for around 25 patients.

Synthetic TCR analog templates were spiked into each PCR so that absolute template abundance could be estimated from read counts. The immunoSEQ assay used bias-controlled V and J gene primers to amplify TCRbeta CDR3 regions from genomic DNA. Sequencing of rearranged TCRbeta segments was done at approximately 20X coverage. The source study handled its data this way. Sequencing errors were corrected by clustering, and CDR3s were annotated against IMGT so that V, D and J genes could be assigned. Only productive TCRbeta rearrangements were used in downstream analyses, excluding out-of-frame or stop-codon sequences. Clonality was computed as one minus Shannon entropy normalized by the log of the number of unique productive sequences. Clones differing between time points or between blood and tumor were identified by Fisher's exact test with Benjamini-Hochberg correction at adjusted p below 0.01. TCRdb mirrors the immuneACCESS table, restricted to in-frame sequences. Some clones are absent from its copies; in checked studies, under half trace to an unresolved V gene, and the reason for the others is unknown. The V and J calls and the clone size are those of that table, but D and trimming were determined from the DNA. In this sample the table shows about 43,000 clones, roughly 85% of which occur a single time. Approximately 15% of the sample belongs to the ten largest clones.

The time point label on this specimen signifies: peripheral blood 6 weeks after treatment start. A total of 25 to 30 patients with locally advanced or metastatic urothelial carcinoma, treated at Memorial Sloan Kettering on a trial protocol, made up the cohort. Peripheral blood mononuclear cells were collected pretreatment and during treatment, with between 1 and 8 total time points per patient. The Qiagen DNeasy Blood extraction kit was used to purify genomic DNA from total PBMCs and tumor samples. PBMCs were collected pretreatment and during treatment, and were isolated and stored as previously described. This clone appeared a single time. The antigen it binds to is not known. No quality values exist for individual bases; no much larger clone is one base distant. Inclusive of the bounding cysteine and phenylalanine, the CDR3 is 14 residues long. This entry keeps only the CDR3 DNA: 42 bases, framed from base 1. Taken from the germline V gene, the CDR1 and CDR2 loops are SGHRS and YFSETQ. The junction carries 11 bases between V and J, which are trimmed by 3 bases and 3 bases respectively.

What the research found in general, with its limitations: Improved progression-free and overall survival was found to be associated with pretreatment peripheral blood TCR clonality below the median. Because the sample size was small (n of about 30) and many exploratory analyses were performed, the results are intended to be hypothesis-generating. Patients with durable benefit showed greater expansion of tumor-associated TCR clones in peripheral blood 3 weeks after starting treatment (n of about 22, p = 0.022).

The chain links TRBV5-1 with TRBJ2-3; a tentative D match to TRBD1 spans 5 bases. This receptor was obtained from a man between 60 and 70 years old with urothelial cancer. Sequencing used PBMCs, obtained around atezolizumab (anti-PD-L1) treatment. The nucleotide sequence reads TGCGCCAGCAGCTCCCGGACATCTACAGATACGCAGTATTTT. It specifies CASSSRTSTDTQYF.